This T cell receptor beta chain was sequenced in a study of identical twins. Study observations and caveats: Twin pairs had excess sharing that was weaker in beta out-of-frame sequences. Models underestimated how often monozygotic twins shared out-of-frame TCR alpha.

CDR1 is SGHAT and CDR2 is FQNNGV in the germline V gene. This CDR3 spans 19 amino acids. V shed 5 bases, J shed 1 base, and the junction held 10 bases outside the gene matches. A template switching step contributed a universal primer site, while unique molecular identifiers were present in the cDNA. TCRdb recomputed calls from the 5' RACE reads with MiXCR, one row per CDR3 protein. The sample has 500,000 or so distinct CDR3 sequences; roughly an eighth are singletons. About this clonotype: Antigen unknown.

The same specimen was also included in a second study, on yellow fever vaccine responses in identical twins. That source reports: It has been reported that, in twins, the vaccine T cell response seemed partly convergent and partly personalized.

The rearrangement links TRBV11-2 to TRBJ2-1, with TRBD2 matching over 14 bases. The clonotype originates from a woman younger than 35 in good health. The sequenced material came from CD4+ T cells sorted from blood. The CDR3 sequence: CASSPGGLAGGRSYNEQFF. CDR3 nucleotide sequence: TGTGCCAGCAGCCCAGGTGGACTAGCGGGAGGTCGGTCCTACAATGAGCAGTTCTTC.